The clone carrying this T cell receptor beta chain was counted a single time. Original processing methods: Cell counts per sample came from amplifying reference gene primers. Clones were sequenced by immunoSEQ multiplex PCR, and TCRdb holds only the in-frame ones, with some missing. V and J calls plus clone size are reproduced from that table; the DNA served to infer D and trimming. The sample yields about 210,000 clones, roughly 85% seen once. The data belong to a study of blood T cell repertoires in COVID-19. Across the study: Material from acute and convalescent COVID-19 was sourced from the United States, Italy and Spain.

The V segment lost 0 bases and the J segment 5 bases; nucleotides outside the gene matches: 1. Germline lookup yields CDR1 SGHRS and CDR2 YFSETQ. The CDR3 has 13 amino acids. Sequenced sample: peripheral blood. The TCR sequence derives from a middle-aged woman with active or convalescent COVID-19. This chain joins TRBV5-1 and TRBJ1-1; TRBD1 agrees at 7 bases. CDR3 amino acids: CASSLDRGTEAFF. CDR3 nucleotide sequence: TGCGCCAGCAGCTTGGACAGGGGTACTGAAGCTTTCTTT.